A selection of T cell receptor beta chains follows, all from one sample in a study of T cells in Graves' hyperthyroidism and ophthalmopathy. TCRdb processed the multiplex PCR reads anew with MiXCR; each CDR3 protein has one entry. The data contain more than 450,000 distinct CDR3 sequences, 14% of them singletons. The sequenced sample was blood. The source is a middle-aged woman with Graves' hyperthyroidism. CDR3s include the opening cysteine and the closing phenylalanine or tryptophan. The D gene is left open where the match is weak. The size field reads once, few, many, or a class for an expanded clone.

D gene,clone size,J gene,V gene,CDR3 protein,CDR3 DNA
NA,many,TRBJ1-1,TRBV12-3/TRBV12-4,CASSLYPNEAFF,TGTGCCAGCAGTTTATATCCCAACGAAGCTTTCTTT
TRBD1,many,TRBJ2-5,TRBV28,CASSKGQGFETQYF,TGTGCCAGCAGTAAGGGACAGGGGTTTGAGACCCAGTACTTC
NA,many,TRBJ2-5,TRBV28,CATQPQGARETQYF,TGTGCCACCCAGCCTCAAGGGGCCCGGGAGACCCAGTACTTC
NA,many,TRBJ2-1,TRBV2,CASSGTSINPRNEQFF,TGTGCCAGCAGTGGAACTAGCATCAACCCCAGGAATGAGCAGTTCTTC
NA,few,TRBJ1-4,TRBV11-2,CASSQQRGGEKLFF,TGTGCCAGCAGCCAACAAAGAGGGGGTGAAAAACTGTTTTTT
NA,many,TRBJ2-5,TRBV11-2,CASSLDSERETQYF,TGTGCCAGCAGCTTAGATTCCGAACGTGAGACCCAGTACTTC
TRBD1,many,TRBJ2-7,TRBV20-1,CSARSPGQGPYEQYF,TGCAGTGCAAGATCTCCGGGACAGGGTCCCTACGAGCAGTACTTC
TRBD1,many,TRBJ2-7,TRBV28,CASFAWGQGKEGGYEQYF,TGTGCCAGCTTCGCTTGGGGACAGGGCAAGGAGGGAGGATACGAGCAGTACTTC
NA,many,TRBJ2-7,TRBV2,CASRGGIEREQYF,TGTGCCAGCAGAGGGGGTATTGAGCGCGAGCAGTACTTC
TRBD1,many,TRBJ2-1,TRBV5-1,CASRLDGTAFYNEQFF,TGCGCCAGCAGGCTGGACGGGACAGCATTCTACAATGAGCAGTTCTTC
NA,many,TRBJ2-2,TRBV7-2,CASSLVSSAVPTGELFF,TGTGCCAGCAGCTTAGTATCGAGCGCGGTCCCAACCGGGGAGCTGTTTTTT